The 14 T cell receptor beta chains presented below share a single source sample, sequenced in a study of siplizumab effects on memory and regulatory T cells (dated by TCRdb to between 2017 and 2020). Libraries were made using the immunoSEQ multiplex PCR assay. The immuneACCESS repertoire file appears here via TCRdb, limited to in-frame rearrangements. These files lack a portion of the clones; in checked studies, under half of the deficit traces to unresolved V genes, and the cause of the others is not known. The sample data list some 73,000 clones, and 85% to 95% of these were observed just once. Clones ranked in the top ten supply about 5% of the sample. Sequenced material: CD8+ T cells sorted from blood. All receptors come from a human donor in good health.

This chain links TRBV5-1 with TRBJ2-3; D remains unclear. V dropped 1 base and J dropped 0 bases, with 3 bases sitting between them. CDR3 length: 13 residues. The germline gives CDR1 SGHRS, CDR2 YFSETQ. The CDR3 region has the DNA TGCGCCAGCAGCTTGAGCAGCACAGATACGCAGTATTTT. Translated: CASSLSSTDTQYF.

The V call is TRBV2, the J call TRBJ2-1; TRBD2 aligns across 14 bases. Germline lookup yields CDR1 SNHLY and CDR2 FYNNEI. The CDR3 spans 18 residues. Trimming at V came to 5 bases and at J to 8 bases, leaving 14 bases not matched to a gene. DNA for the CDR3: TGTGCCAGCAGTCCCTCCTTGACTAGCGGGGGGGCCTTTGATGAGCAGTTCTTC. As protein: CASSPSLTSGGAFDEQFF.

The chain uses TRBV7-9 and TRBJ1-1; TRBD1 matches 9 bases. The CDR3 spans 15 residues. Germline CDR1 reads SEHNR; CDR2 reads FQNEAQ (reference sequence). The ends lost 5 bases at V and 1 base at J; junction bases unmatched: 5. For the CDR3, the DNA is TGTGCCAGCAGCCTCTTACAGGGGGCGAACACTGAAGCTTTCTTT. This codes for CASSLLQGANTEAFF. Based on the CDR3 plus reference TRBV7-9 and TRBJ1-1, the full variable domain is DTGVSQNPRHKITKRGQNVTFRCDPISEHNRLYWYRQTLGQGPEFLTYFQNEAQLEKSRLLSDRFSAERPKGSFSTLEIQRTEQGDSAMYLCASSLLQGANTEAFFGQGTRLTVV.

J is TRBJ1-2 and V is TRBV14, with 8 bases lining up with TRBD1. The germline V gene encodes CDR1 SGHDN and CDR2 FVKESK. Germline trimming cut 2 bases from V and 8 bases from J; bases unmatched to any gene: 10. The CDR3 loop spans 15 amino acids. The CDR3, as DNA: TGTGCCAGCAGCCAAAATCCGGGACAGGTGGGAGGCTACACCTTC. Encoded protein: CASSQNPGQVGGYTF. Looking up the rest from reference TRBV14 and TRBJ1-2 gives the full variable domain: EAGVTQFPSHSVIEKGQTVTLRCDPISGHDNLYWYRRVMGKEIKFLLHFVKESKQDESGMPNNRFLAERTGGTYSTLKVQPAELEDSGVYFCASSQNPGQVGGYTFGSGTRLTVV.

The chain joins TRBV10-1 to TRBJ1-1; no firm D call. V was trimmed by 6 bases and J by 3 bases, leaving 17 bases between them. CDR1 is WNHNN, CDR2 SYGVQD, per germline (reference sequence). The CDR3 loop spans 15 amino acids. The CDR3 loop is CASREWGGRDTEAFF. CDR3 bases: TGCGCCAGCAGAGAATGGGGAGGAAGGGACACTGAAGCTTTCTTT.

This chain connects TRBV5-6 to TRBJ2-2; TRBD1 matches at 9 bases. J was trimmed by 4 bases and V by 0 bases; bases with no gene match: 1. The CDR3 is made up of 15 amino acids. In germline, CDR1 is SGHDT, CDR2 YYEEEE. CDR3 sequence reads: CASSLDRGPTGELFF. CDR3 nucleotide sequence: TGTGCCAGCAGCTTGGACAGGGGGCCCACCGGGGAGCTGTTTTTT.

The chain links TRBV13 to TRBJ2-7; TRBD2 might be the D (6 bases). This CDR3 region has 14 residues. In germline, CDR1 is PRHDT, CDR2 FYEKMQ (reference sequence). V was trimmed by 0 bases and J by 7 bases, leaving 13 bases between them. DNA for the CDR3: TGTGCCAGCAGCTTAGGAGGGACTGGGGGTGAGCAGTACTTC. Protein sequence: CASSLGGTGGEQYF.

The genes are TRBV7-9 and TRBJ2-5, with TRBD2 matching over 8 bases. The CDR3 loop spans 16 amino acids. Unmatched junction bases numbered 13, after V lost 6 bases and J lost 4 bases. Germline V lookup: CDR1 SEHNR, CDR2 FQNEAQ (reference sequence). The CDR3 bases are TGTGCCAGCAGTTTCCTGGCGGGGGGCGGGGTAGAGACCCAGTACTTC. Translation gives CASSFLAGGGVETQYF.

This chain connects TRBV13 to TRBJ2-1; tentatively, D is TRBD1 (5 bases). This CDR3 comprises 12 residues. Per germline, CDR1 PRHDT and CDR2 FYEKMQ (reference sequence). The germline V and J ends were trimmed by 6 bases and 5 bases, with 8 bases remaining between them. DNA for the CDR3: TGTGCCAGCAGTACGACAGACAATGAGCAGTTCTTC. It translates to CASSTTDNEQFF.

This sequence joins TRBV29-1 and TRBJ1-5; D gene ambiguous. Trimming removed 7 bases at V and 3 bases at J, with 13 bases between. This CDR3 contains 13 residues. Germline CDR1 is SQVTM and CDR2 is ANQGSEA. The DNA for the CDR3 is TGCAGCGCCTTCCTAGGCACCAATCAGCCCCAGCATTTT. Protein product: CSAFLGTNQPQHF.

The chain has TRBV27 and TRBJ2-6; 8 bases are a match to TRBD1. Looked up from germline, CDR1 is MNHEY and CDR2 is SMNVEV (reference sequence). CDR3 length: 16 residues. The trim removed 4 bases at V and 0 bases at J, leaving 2 bases unmatched. The chain's CDR3 is CASSSGTGSGANVLTF. In DNA form, the CDR3 reads TGTGCCAGCAGTTCGGGGACAGGCTCTGGGGCCAACGTCCTGACTTTC.

This chain uses TRBV18 with TRBJ2-3, with D tentatively TRBD2 (7 bases). Germline loops: CDR1 KGHSH, CDR2 LQKENI. The ends were cut back, 0 bases at V and 8 bases at J, with 9 bases in the middle. The CDR3 extends over 13 amino acids. The CDR3 is CASSPPGGGTQYF. The CDR3 coding sequence is TGTGCCAGCTCACCACCGGGAGGGGGTACGCAGTATTTT.

The chain combines TRBV29-1 with TRBJ1-1; D ambiguous. In germline, CDR1 is SQVTM, CDR2 ANQGSEA. The CDR3 loop spans 12 amino acids. V lost 7 bases, J lost 6 bases, and 15 bases lay in between. The CDR3 loop is CSALSGEPEAFF. The CDR3 bases are TGCAGCGCCCTAAGTGGGGAGCCTGAAGCTTTCTTT.

As concerns this clone: The sample contains more than one DNA sequence encoding this CDR3. V gene TRBV28 combines with J gene TRBJ2-7, with 9 bases identical to TRBD1. The germline gives CDR1 MDHEN, CDR2 SYDVKM. Trimming took 3 bases from V and 2 from J; bases not matched to a gene: 2. This CDR3 is 14 amino acids long. DNA for the CDR3: TGTGCCAGCAGTTTTGGGACAGGGACCTACGAGCAGTACTTC. Protein: CASSFGTGTYEQYF.